This TCR beta chain was recorded in a study of blood T cell repertoires in COVID-19. Germline V CDR1 and CDR2: MDHEN, SYDVKM. The CDR3 is made up of 16 amino acids. The trim removed 8 bases at V and 7 bases at J, leaving 17 bases unmatched. TCRdb keeps only in-frame clones here, not all; method: immunoSEQ multiplex PCR. Found here are approximately 210,000 clones, 84% of them singletons; the top ten hold 7.5% to 8%. The origin of this receptor is a woman in her forties or fifties with active or convalescent COVID-19. The specimen sequenced was peripheral blood. The J gene is TRBJ2-5, the V gene TRBV28; 9 bases are shared with TRBD1. CDR3 coding DNA: TGTGCCAGCCCCACCCCCCACAGGGGGCTCAGGGGGACCCAGTACTTC. Its translation is CASPTPHRGLRGTQYF.